This TCR beta chain was profiled in a study of human T cells and chemical hapten exposure. Whole-study context: Small volume differences among pooled libraries mainly caused per-sample TCR yield variation. Study-level results: Once DPC sensitization occurred, TCRs above 1 in 1000 frequency showed no change.

This clonotype was recorded a few times. What it binds is unknown. Per the authors' pipeline: TCR counts had a median of 95,638 per sample and spanned roughly 23,224 to 690,600. TCRdb passed the RACE reads through MiXCR, listing each CDR3 protein once. The V and J calls were determined by TCRdb, not by the authors. The sample yields under 110,000 distinct CDR3 sequences, 12% seen once. Described time point: pre-sensitization, week 0. The treatment here: therapeutic diphenylcyclopropenone sensitization with weekly scalp DPC. Blood sampling preceded each patch test application. Sequencing was performed on whole blood, taken in connection with sensitization to the hapten diphenylcyclopropenone (DPC). This receptor was taken from a woman aged 45-59 years with alopecia areata. Some clones in this sample may be carry-over from other donors' samples.

The chain's CDR3 is CASTTDRADIQYF. As DNA, the CDR3 is TGTGCCAGCACTACGGACAGGGCGGACATTCAGTACTTC. The gene calls are TRBV12-3 or TRBV12-4 and TRBJ2-4; the match to TRBD1 covers 8 bases. This CDR3 has 13 residues. V lost 7 bases to trimming and J lost 8 bases; unmatched junction nucleotides: 7.